Below, 5 T cell receptor beta chains from the same sample are listed, as sequenced in a study of CD8+ T cells in alopecia areata. In each case, RNA was isolated and then reverse transcribed into cDNA as the sequencing template. TCRdb keeps only in-frame clones here, not all; method: immunoSEQ multiplex PCR. The sample consists of more than 95,000 clones, roughly 66% of them appearing once. The sample comprised CD4+ T cells sorted from blood. These receptors all stem from a human donor in good health.

This clone was seen just once. This sequence joins TRBV29-1 and TRBJ1-1, with D possibly being TRBD1 (6 bases). Germline V gene lookup returns CDR1 SQVTM and CDR2 ANQGSEA. Trimming removed 7 bases at V and 5 bases at J, with 29 bases between. The CDR3 runs to 17 residues. The CDR3 DNA follows: TGCAGCGCCCAAGCCCCCCGATCGGACAGACTAGTGACTGAAGCTTTCTTT. Translating it yields CSAQAPRSDRLVTEAFF.

The chain couples TRBV27 to TRBJ1-1; D uncertain. This CDR3 region has 14 residues. Trimming shortened V by 0 bases and J by 1 base, and 6 bases separated the two germline ends. Germline lookup yields CDR1 MNHEY and CDR2 SMNVEV (reference sequence). The CDR3 DNA reads TGTGCCAGCAGTTTATCCTTACCGAACACTGAAGCTTTCTTT. Translation: CASSLSLPNTEAFF.

This clone has a handful of counts. The rearrangement uses TRBV2 and TRBJ2-5; D is uncertain. The germline V gene encodes CDR1 SNHLY and CDR2 FYNNEI. V lost 6 bases and J 0 bases, leaving 2 bases between the germline ends. The CDR3 is made up of 11 amino acids. CDR3 sequence reads: CASSYQETQYF. The CDR3 region has the DNA TGTGCCAGCAGCTACCAAGAGACCCAGTACTTC. Complete variable domain (other parts from reference TRBV2 and TRBJ2-5): EPEVTQTPSHQVTQMGQEVILRCVPISNHLYFYWYRQILGQKVEFLVSFYNNEISEKSEIFDDQFSVERPDGSNFTLKIRSTKLEDSAMYFCASSYQETQYFGPGTRLLVL.

The chain recombines TRBV2 with TRBJ2-3; D is perhaps TRBD1 (6 bases). CDR1 is SNHLY and CDR2 is FYNNEI in the germline V gene. This CDR3 is built from 15 residues. V dropped 6 bases and J dropped 4 bases, with 17 bases sitting between them. CDR3: CASRGTPAESDTQYF. The CDR3 DNA follows: TGTGCCAGCAGGGGGACACCGGCAGAGTCAGATACGCAGTATTTT.

As DNA, the CDR3 is TGTGCCAGCAGGGGGACCTTGAACACCGGGGAGCTGTTTTTT. It yields the protein CASRGTLNTGELFF. The rearrangement joins TRBV2 to TRBJ2-2; D may correspond to TRBD1 or TRBD2 (5 bases each). Trimming removed 6 bases from V and 1 base from J, with 9 bases in between. This CDR3 comprises 14 residues. Germline assignment: CDR1 SNHLY and CDR2 FYNNEI.